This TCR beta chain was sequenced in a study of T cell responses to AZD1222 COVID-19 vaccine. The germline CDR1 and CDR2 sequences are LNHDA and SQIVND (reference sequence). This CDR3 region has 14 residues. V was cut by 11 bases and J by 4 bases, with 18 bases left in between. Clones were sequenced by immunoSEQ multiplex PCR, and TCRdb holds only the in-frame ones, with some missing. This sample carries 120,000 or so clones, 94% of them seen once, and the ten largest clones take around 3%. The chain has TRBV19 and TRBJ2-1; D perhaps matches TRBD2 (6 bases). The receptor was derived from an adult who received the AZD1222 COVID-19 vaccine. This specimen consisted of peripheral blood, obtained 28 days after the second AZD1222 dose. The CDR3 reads CAGLTGLLYNEQFF. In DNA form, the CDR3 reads TGTGCCGGGTTAACCGGACTATTATACAATGAGCAGTTCTTC. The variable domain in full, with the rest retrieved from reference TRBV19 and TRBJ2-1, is DGGITQSPKYLFRKEGQNVTLSCEQNLNHDAMYWYRQDPGQGLRLIYYSQIVNDFQKGDIAEGYSVSREKKESFPLTVTSAQKNPTAFYLCAGLTGLLYNEQFFGPGTRLTVL.